Listed below are T cell receptor beta chains from one sample, sequenced in a study of PD-1 blockade in classical Hodgkin lymphoma. Generated by immunoSEQ multiplex PCR, the TCRdb table keeps only in-frame clones and is missing some. Of 25,000 to 35,000 clones detected, approximately 94% appear once; the ten largest clones hold 2% to 2.5%. What was sequenced was peripheral blood mononuclear cells (PBMCs). Receptors originate from a human donor with classical Hodgkin lymphoma. The CDR3 runs from the conserved cysteine through the conserved F or W. Each record gives: V gene, J gene, CDR3 protein.

TRBV27,TRBJ1-1,CASSPVGGSTEAFF
TRBV9,TRBJ2-2,CASSGTVNTGELFF
TRBV5-1,TRBJ2-7,CASSPVTGPYEQYF
TRBV7-3,TRBJ2-3,CASSARDFKNTQYF
TRBV12-5,TRBJ1-1,CASGPPGGGEAFF
TRBV6-1,TRBJ1-2,CASSEAPTRMGNYGYTF
TRBV19,TRBJ1-2,CASSIETGTYGYTF
TRBV18,-,CASSPPRTYEQYF
TRBV7-2,TRBJ2-1,CASSLGLASGRLEFF
TRBV7-2,TRBJ1-2,CASSLDRNNYGYTF
TRBV27,TRBJ1-1,CASSLGRGLNTEAFF
TRBV6-1,TRBJ2-7,CASSYNPYSYEQYF
TRBV30,TRBJ1-6,CAWRARGVKDSPLHF
TRBV5-4,TRBJ2-5,CASSLVGEETQYF
TRBV2,TRBJ2-7,CASRRTGGTYEQYF
TRBV6-4,TRBJ1-4,CASSGQGSEIPNEKLFF
TRBV4-2,TRBJ2-3,CASSQGTSGGADTQYF
TRBV2,TRBJ1-1,CASSEDGTAEAFF
TRBV5-4,TRBJ1-1,CASRAGGSETEAFF
TRBV2,TRBJ2-3,CASSGIAGGPTDTQYF
TRBV4-1,TRBJ1-2,CASSQRSNYGYTF
TRBV11-2,TRBJ2-5,CASSLWARDRRKETQYF
TRBV19,TRBJ1-2,CASTLTRDRLNYGYTF
TRBV4-3,TRBJ1-6,CASSQDEGPTANSPLHF
TRBV5-4,TRBJ2-2,CASSLGGPTPGELFF
TRBV11-2,TRBJ2-2,CASSLLDTGELFF
TRBV11-2,TRBJ1-1,CASSLGLDTEAFF
TRBV11-2,TRBJ2-1,CASSLEGLATYNEQFF
TRBV5-1,TRBJ1-1,CASSLDGMNTEAFF
TRBV27,TRBJ1-5,CASSDDGANQPQHF
TRBV9,TRBJ2-4,CASSPRGRGSQYF
TRBV5-4,TRBJ1-5,CASSFLGQGARSQPQHF
TRBV19,TRBJ2-2,CASSIRLAANTGELFF
TRBV6-1,TRBJ2-1,CASSEALITAGYNEQFF
TRBV7-9,TRBJ1-4,CASSLVDSNEKLFF
TRBV28,TRBJ1-1,CASSLRRINTEAFF
TRBV27,TRBJ2-7,CASSSNYEQYF
TRBV4-3,TRBJ2-2,CASSQETSGGAYSTGELFF
TRBV7-9,TRBJ2-6,CASSSLSSSGANVLTF
TRBV5-1,TRBJ1-2,CASSWGTNYGYTF
TRBV5-6,TRBJ2-3,CASSRDTYEFGTDTQYF
TRBV27,TRBJ2-1,CASSLQASSYNEQFF
TRBV18,TRBJ2-7,CASSPGTYEQYF
TRBV27,TRBJ2-1,CASSNSGGAWRNEQFF
TRBV6-5,TRBJ1-2,CASSYSDGEDGYTF
TRBV5-4,TRBJ1-3,CASSPQGGNTIYF
TRBV28,TRBJ2-7,CASSEYQRSQQYF
TRBV4-2,TRBJ2-5,CASSQEQRGAQETQYF
TRBV7-9,TRBJ2-1,CASSFLTSGRTHSYNEQFF
TRBV28,TRBJ2-1,CASSLPGTSVFSSYNEQFF
TRBV2,TRBJ1-2,CASSARTGAIYGYTF
TRBV5-6,TRBJ2-1,CASSFGGVSYNEQFF
TRBV6-1,TRBJ1-1,CASSEAGGNTEAFF
TRBV6-1,TRBJ2-7,CASSDQLFQYF
TRBV27,TRBJ1-2,CASSLRDGNYGYTF
TRBV18,TRBJ1-5,CASSPDRLRQPQHF
TRBV5-6,TRBJ2-1,CASSLLKAGDYNEQFF
TRBV7-9,TRBJ2-3,CASTHRGKTTDTQYF
TRBV4-1,TRBJ1-5,CASSTTDRYNQPQHF
TRBV9,TRBJ2-5,CASSVAPDLGTQYF